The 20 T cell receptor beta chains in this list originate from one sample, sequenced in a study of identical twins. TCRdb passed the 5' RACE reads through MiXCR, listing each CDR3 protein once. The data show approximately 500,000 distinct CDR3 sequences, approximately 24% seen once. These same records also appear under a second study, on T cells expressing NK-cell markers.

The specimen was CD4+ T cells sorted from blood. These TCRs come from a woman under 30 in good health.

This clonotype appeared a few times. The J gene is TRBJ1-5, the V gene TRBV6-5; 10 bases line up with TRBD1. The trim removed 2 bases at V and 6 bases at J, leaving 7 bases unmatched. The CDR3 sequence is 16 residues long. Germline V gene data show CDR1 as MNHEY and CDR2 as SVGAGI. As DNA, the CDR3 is TGTGCCAGCAGTTACGCCGGACAGGGGGGTAGTCAGCCCCAGCATTTT. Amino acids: CASSYAGQGGSQPQHF.

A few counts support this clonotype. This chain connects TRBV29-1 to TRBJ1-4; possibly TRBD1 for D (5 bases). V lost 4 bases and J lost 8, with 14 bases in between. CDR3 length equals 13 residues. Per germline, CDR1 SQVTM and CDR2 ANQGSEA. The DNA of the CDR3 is TGCAGCGTTGTGGCAGGGAGTGGCGAAAAACTGTTTTTT. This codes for CSVVAGSGEKLFF.

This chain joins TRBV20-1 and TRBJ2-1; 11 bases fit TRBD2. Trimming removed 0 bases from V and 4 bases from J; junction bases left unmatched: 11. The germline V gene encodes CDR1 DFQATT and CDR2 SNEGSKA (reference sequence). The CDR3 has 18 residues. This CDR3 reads CSARDLTSGGLAYNEQFF. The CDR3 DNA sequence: TGCAGTGCTAGAGATCTCACTAGCGGGGGCCTAGCTTACAATGAGCAGTTCTTC.

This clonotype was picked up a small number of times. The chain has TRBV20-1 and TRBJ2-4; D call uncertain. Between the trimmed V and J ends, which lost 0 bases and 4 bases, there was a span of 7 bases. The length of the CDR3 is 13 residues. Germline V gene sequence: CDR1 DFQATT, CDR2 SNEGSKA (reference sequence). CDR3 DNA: TGCAGTGCTAGAGATGCCCGAAAAAACATTCAGTACTTC. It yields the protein CSARDARKNIQYF.

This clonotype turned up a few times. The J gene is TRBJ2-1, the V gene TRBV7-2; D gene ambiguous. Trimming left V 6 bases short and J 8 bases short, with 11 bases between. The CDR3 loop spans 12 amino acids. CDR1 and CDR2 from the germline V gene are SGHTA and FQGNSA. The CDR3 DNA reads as TGTGCCAGCAGAAAAAGCCGCCATGAGCAGTTCTTC. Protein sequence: CASRKSRHEQFF.

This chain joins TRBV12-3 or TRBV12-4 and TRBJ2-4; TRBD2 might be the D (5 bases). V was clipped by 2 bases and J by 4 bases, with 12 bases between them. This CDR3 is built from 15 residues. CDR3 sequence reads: CASSLRDTQKNIQYF. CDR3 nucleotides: TGTGCCAGCAGTTTACGGGATACTCAAAAAAACATTCAGTACTTC.

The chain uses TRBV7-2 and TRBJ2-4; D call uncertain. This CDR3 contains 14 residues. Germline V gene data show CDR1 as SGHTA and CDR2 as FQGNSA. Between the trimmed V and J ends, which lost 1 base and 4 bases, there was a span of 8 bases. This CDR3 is CASSLDLPKNIQYF. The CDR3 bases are TGTGCCAGCAGCTTAGATCTGCCAAAAAACATTCAGTACTTC.

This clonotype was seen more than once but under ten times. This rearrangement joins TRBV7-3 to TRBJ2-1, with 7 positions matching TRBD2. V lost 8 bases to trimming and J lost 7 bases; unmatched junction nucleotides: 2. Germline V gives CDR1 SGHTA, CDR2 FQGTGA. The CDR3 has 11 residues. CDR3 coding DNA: TGTGCCAGCGGGGGGGGAAATGAGCAGTTCTTC. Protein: CASGGGNEQFF. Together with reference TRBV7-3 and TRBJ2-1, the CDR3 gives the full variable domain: GAGVSQTPSNKVTEKGKYVELRCDPISGHTALYWYRQSLGQGPEFLIYFQGTGAADDSGLPNDRFFAVRPEGSVSTLKIQRTERGDSAVYLCASGGGNEQFFGPGTRLTVL.

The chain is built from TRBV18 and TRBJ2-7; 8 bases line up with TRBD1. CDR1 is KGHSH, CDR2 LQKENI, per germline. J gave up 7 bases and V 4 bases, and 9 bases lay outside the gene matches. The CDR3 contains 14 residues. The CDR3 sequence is CASSRAQGAGEQYF. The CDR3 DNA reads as TGTGCCAGCTCACGGGCGCAGGGGGCGGGGGAGCAGTACTTC. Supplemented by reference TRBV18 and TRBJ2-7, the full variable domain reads NAGVMQNPRHLVRRRGQEARLRCSPMKGHSHVYWYRQLPEEGLKFMVYLQKENIIDESGMPKERFSAEFPKEGPSILRIQQVVRGDSAAYFCASSRAQGAGEQYFGPGTRLTVT.

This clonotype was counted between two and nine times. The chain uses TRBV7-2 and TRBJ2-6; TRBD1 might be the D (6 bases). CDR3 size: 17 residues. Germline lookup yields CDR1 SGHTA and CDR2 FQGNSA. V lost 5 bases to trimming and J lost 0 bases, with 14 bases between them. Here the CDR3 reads CASSQQGPYSGANVLTF. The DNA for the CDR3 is TGTGCCAGCAGCCAACAGGGACCGTACTCTGGGGCCAACGTCCTGACTTTC.

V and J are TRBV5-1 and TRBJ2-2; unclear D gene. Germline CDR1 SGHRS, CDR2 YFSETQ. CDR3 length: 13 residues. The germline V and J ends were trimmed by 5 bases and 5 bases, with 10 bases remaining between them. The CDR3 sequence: CASRDVPTGELFF. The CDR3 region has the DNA TGCGCCAGCAGGGATGTACCAACCGGGGAGCTGTTTTTT.

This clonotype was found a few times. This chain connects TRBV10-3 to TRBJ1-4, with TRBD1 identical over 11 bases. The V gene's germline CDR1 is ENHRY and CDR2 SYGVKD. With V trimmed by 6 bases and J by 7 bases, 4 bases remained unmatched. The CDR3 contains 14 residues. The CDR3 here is CAISRDRGTEKLFF. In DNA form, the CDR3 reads TGTGCCATCAGCCGGGACAGGGGGACTGAAAAACTGTTTTTT.

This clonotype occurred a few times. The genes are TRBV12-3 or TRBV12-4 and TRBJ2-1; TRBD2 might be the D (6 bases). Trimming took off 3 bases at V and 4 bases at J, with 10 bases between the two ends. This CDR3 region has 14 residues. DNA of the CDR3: TGTGCCAGCAGTTTTTTGGCGGGGTACAATGAGCAGTTCTTC. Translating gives CASSFLAGYNEQFF.

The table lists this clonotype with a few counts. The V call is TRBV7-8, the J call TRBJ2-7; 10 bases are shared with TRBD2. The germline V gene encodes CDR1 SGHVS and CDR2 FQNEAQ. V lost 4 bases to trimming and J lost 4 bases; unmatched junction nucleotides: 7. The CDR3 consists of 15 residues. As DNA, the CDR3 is TGTGCCAGCAGCTCTACGGGACTAGCGCTGTACGAGCAGTACTTC. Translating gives CASSSTGLALYEQYF.

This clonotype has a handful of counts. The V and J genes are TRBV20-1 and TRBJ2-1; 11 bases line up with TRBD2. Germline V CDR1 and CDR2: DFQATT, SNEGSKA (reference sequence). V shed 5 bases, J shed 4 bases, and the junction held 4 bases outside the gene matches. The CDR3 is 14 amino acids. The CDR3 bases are TGCAGTGCTTTAGCGGGGGGGCGTTACAATGAGCAGTTCTTC. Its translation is CSALAGGRYNEQFF.

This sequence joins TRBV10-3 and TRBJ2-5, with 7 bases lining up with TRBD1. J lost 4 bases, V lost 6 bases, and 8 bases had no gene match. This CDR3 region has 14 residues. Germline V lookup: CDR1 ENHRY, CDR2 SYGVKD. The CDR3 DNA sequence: TGTGCCATCAGCCGGGACAGTGAAGGAGAGACCCAGTACTTC. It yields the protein CAISRDSEGETQYF.

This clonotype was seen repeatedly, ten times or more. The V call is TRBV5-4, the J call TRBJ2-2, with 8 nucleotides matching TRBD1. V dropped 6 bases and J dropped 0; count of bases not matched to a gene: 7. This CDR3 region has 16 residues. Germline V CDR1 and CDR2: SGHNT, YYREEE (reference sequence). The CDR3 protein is CASKGTGNSNTGELFF. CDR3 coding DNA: TGTGCCAGCAAGGGGACAGGCAATTCGAACACCGGGGAGCTGTTTTTT.

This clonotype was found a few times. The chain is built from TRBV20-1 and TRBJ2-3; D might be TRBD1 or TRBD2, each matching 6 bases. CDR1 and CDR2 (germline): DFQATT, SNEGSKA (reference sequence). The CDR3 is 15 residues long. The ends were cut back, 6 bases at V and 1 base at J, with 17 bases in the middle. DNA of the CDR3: TGCAGTGCACCTCCCGGGGGCGGCGGCACAGATACGCAGTATTTT. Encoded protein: CSAPPGGGGTDTQYF.

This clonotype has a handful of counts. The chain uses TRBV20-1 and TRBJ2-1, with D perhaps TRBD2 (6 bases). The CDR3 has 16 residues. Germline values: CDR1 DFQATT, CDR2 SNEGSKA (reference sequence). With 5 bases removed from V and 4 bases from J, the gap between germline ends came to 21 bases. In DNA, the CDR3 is TGCAGTGCTCGATCCCCCGAGACTGCGGGGTACAATGAGCAGTTCTTC. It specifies CSARSPETAGYNEQFF.

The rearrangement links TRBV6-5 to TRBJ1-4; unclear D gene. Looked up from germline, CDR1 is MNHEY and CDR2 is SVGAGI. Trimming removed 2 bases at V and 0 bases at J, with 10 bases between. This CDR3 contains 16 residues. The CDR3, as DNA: TGTGCCAGCAGTTACGGATTGGTAGCAACTAATGAAAAACTGTTTTTT. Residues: CASSYGLVATNEKLFF.